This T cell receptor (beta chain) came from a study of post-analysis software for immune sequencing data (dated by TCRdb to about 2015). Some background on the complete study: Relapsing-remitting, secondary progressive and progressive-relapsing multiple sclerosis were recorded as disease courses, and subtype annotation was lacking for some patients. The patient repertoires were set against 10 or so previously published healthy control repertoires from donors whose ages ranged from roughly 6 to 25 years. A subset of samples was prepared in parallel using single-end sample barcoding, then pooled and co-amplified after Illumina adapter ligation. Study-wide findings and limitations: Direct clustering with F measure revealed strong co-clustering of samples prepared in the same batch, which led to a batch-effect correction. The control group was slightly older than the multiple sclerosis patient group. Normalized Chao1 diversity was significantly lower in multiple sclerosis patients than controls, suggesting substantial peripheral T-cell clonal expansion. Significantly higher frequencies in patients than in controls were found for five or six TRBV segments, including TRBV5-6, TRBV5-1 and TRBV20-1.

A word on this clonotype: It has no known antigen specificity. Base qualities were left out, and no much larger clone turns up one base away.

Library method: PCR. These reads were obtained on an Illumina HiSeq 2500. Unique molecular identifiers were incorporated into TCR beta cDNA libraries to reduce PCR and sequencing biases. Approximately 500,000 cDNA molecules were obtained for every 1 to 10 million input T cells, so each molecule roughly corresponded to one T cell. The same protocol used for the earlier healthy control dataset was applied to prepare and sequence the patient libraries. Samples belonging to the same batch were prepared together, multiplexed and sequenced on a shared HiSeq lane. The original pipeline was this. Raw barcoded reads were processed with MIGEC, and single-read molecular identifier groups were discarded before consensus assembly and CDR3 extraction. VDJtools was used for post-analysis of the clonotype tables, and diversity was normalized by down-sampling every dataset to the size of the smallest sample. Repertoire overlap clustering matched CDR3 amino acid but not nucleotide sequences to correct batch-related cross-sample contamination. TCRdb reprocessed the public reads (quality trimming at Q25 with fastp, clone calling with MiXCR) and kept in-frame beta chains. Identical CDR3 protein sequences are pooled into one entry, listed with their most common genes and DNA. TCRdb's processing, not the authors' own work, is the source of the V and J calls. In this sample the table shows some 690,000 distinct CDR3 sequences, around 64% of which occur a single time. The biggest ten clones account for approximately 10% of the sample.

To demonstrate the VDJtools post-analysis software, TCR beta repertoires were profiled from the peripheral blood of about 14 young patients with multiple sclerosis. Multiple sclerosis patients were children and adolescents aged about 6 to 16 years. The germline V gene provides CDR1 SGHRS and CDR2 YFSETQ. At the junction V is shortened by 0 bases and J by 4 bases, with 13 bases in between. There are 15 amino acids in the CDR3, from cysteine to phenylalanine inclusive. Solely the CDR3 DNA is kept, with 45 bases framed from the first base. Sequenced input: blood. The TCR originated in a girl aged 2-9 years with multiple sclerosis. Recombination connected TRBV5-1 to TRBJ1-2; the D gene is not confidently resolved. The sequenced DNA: TGCGCCAGCAGCTTGGGGGCCGGGGTGGGCTATGGCTACACCTTC. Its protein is CASSLGAGVGYGYTF. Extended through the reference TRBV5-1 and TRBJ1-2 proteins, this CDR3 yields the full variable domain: KAGVTQTPRYLIKTRGQQVTLSCSPISGHRSVSWYQQTPGQGLQFLFEYFSETQRNKGNFPGRFSGRQFSNSRSEMNVSTLELGDSALYLCASSLGAGVGYGYTFGSGTRLTVV.